Listed below are T cell receptor beta chains from one sample, sequenced in a study of CD8 T cells in ankylosing spondylitis. From the 5' RACE reads, TCRdb called clonotypes with MiXCR, one entry per CDR3 protein. The sample yields 150,000 to 200,000 distinct CDR3 sequences, roughly 34% seen once. Sequencing was done on a sample of synovial fluid, either unsorted or a sorted T cell fraction (not recorded which). Receptors originate from a male donor with ankylosing spondylitis. The CDR3 runs from the conserved cysteine through the conserved F or W. The D gene is left open where the match is weak. Clone size is not always given. Where it is, it says once, few, many or a class for expanded clones.

TRBV20-1,TRBD2,TRBJ2-3,many,TGCAGTGCCCGGACTAGCGGGGGGCGATCTAGCACAGATACGCAGTATTTT,CSARTSGGRSSTDTQYF
TRBV2,NA,TRBJ2-7,many,TGTGCCAGCAAGATAGGCAGCTACGAGCAGTACTTC,CASKIGSYEQYF
TRBV7-9,TRBD2,TRBJ2-1,NA,TGTGCCAGCAGTTTTAGCGGGGGGCCCATCTACAATGAGCAGTTCTTC,CASSFSGGPIYNEQFF
TRBV5-5,NA,TRBJ1-1,NA,TGTGCCAGCAGCTTGGTTACGGGGGCTTGGGGCACTGAAGCTTTCTTT,CASSLVTGAWGTEAFF
TRBV2,NA,TRBJ2-7,NA,TGTGCCAGCAAGGTCTTCTACGAGCAGTACTTC,CASKVFYEQYF
TRBV20-1,NA,TRBJ2-1,NA,TGCAGTGGTACCATTTACAATGAGCAGTTCTTC,CSGTIYNEQFF
TRBV19,NA,TRBJ1-1,few,TGTGCCAGTAGTTCCAGGGGTATGGGCACTGAAGCTTTCTTT,CASSSRGMGTEAFF
TRBV2,NA,TRBJ1-4,NA,TGTGCCAGCAGTGTTGAACAGGGAAGGGAAAAACTGTTTTTT,CASSVEQGREKLFF
TRBV12-3/TRBV12-4,TRBD2,TRBJ2-3,many,TGTGCCAGCAGTCCCCGCCTTAGGACTAGAAGCACAGATACGCAGTATTTT,CASSPRLRTRSTDTQYF
TRBV4-2,NA,TRBJ2-7,few,TGTGCCAGCAGCCCGGGAGAGACTACGACCTACGAGCAGTACTTC,CASSPGETTTYEQYF
TRBV3-1,NA,TRBJ1-1,few,TGTGCCAGCAGCCAATATCCGACAGTCTACACTGAAGCTTTCTTT,CASSQYPTVYTEAFF
TRBV2,TRBD1,TRBJ1-2,NA,TGTGCCAGCAGTTTCACAGGGGCGTATGGCTACACCTTC,CASSFTGAYGYTF
TRBV12-3/TRBV12-4,NA,TRBJ2-7,many,TGTGCCAGCAGTTTAGCGGCGGGTTTAAAGAGGGAGCAGTACTTC,CASSLAAGLKREQYF
TRBV28,NA,TRBJ1-6,NA,TGTGCCAGCAGTTTTTTACAGGGTTTTCTCCTCCACTTT,CASSFLQGFLLHF
TRBV5-1,NA,TRBJ1-1,NA,TGCGCCAGCAGCTTGGGGGCCCTTAGCAACACTGAAGCTTTCTTT,CASSLGALSNTEAFF